These 2 T cell receptor beta chains were all obtained from the same sample, sequenced in a study of response to subunit inactivated influenza vaccine. TCRdb ran MiXCR on the RT-PCR reads and lists one entry per CDR3 protein. The data show about 570,000 distinct CDR3 sequences, 10% to 12% seen once. A further study also used this sample, focusing on T cells expressing NK-cell markers. According to that study: Template switching by 5'RACE with UMIs generated the TCR beta cDNA.

The sample here was PBMCs from blood, taken on the day of vaccination. These receptors all come from a man aged 50 to 59 who received an inactivated influenza vaccine.

The gene calls are TRBV2 and TRBJ2-1, with 11 bases matching TRBD2. Per germline, CDR1 SNHLY and CDR2 FYNNEI. The CDR3 is 16 residues long. The V gene end was trimmed by 6 bases and the J gene end by 4 bases; junction bases not matched to a gene: 8. CDR3 region: CASRISGLAAYNEQFF. CDR3 nucleotide sequence: TGTGCCAGCAGAATATCGGGACTAGCGGCGTACAATGAGCAGTTCTTC.

The chain links TRBV11-2 to TRBJ2-2; tentatively, D is TRBD1 (5 bases). The length of the CDR3 is 17 residues. CDR1 SGHAT and CDR2 FQNNGV come from the germline V gene. The V gene lost 2 bases and the J gene lost 3 bases, with 16 bases spanning the gap. The CDR3 region is CASSLSHQGPYTGELFF. The CDR3 coding sequence is TGTGCCAGCAGCTTAAGTCATCAGGGTCCGTACACCGGGGAGCTGTTTTTT.